These T cell receptor beta chains were read from a single sample in a study of identical twins. Via MiXCR, TCRdb re-called the 5' RACE reads, giving one row per CDR3 protein. The table shows 700,000 to 950,000 distinct CDR3 sequences, with 9% to 15% occurring only once. The sample also formed part of further work on yellow fever vaccine responses in identical twins.

The specimen sequenced was PBMCs. The receptors stem from a woman under 30 in good health. CDR3s include the opening cysteine and the closing phenylalanine or tryptophan. D genes are given only for firm matches. Size is stated for part of the rows, as once, few or many counts, or as a class when the clone is expanded.

size,V,D,J,CDR3,DNA
few,TRBV29-1,NA,TRBJ2-1,CSVEGQMGSYNEQFF,TGCAGCGTTGAAGGACAGATGGGCTCCTACAATGAGCAGTTCTTC
few,TRBV20-1,TRBD1,TRBJ2-5,CSARDLYWTGAPPQETQYF,TGCAGTGCTAGAGATCTTTATTGGACAGGGGCGCCCCCCCAAGAGACCCAGTACTTC
few,TRBV7-2,TRBD2,TRBJ2-7,CASTTGLAGQQYF,TGTGCCAGCACCACGGGACTAGCGGGACAGCAGTACTTC
few,TRBV4-1,NA,TRBJ2-5,CASSQAILEGGETQYF,TGCGCCAGCAGCCAAGCGATATTGGAGGGCGGGGAGACCCAGTACTTC
few,TRBV12-3/TRBV12-4,NA,TRBJ2-7,CASSPDPAGYEQYF,TGTGCCAGCAGTCCCGACCCGGCCGGGTACGAGCAGTACTTC
many,TRBV4-2,TRBD2,TRBJ2-7,CASSQGGAGDPREQYF,TGTGCCAGCAGCCAAGGAGGGGCGGGAGACCCCAGGGAGCAGTACTTC
many,TRBV20-1,TRBD2,TRBJ2-1,CSASTSGRKNEQFF,TGCAGTGCTTCAACTAGCGGCCGTAAAAATGAGCAGTTCTTC
few,TRBV3-1,NA,TRBJ2-4,CASSQDRNDNKNIQYF,TGTGCCAGCAGCCAAGATCGAAATGACAACAAAAACATTCAGTACTTC
few,TRBV20-1,NA,TRBJ2-2,CSARAMGGELFF,TGCAGTGCTAGGGCGATGGGCGGGGAGCTGTTTTTT
once,TRBV28,NA,TRBJ2-5,CASGPGRDAVLRETQYF,TGTGCCAGCGGCCCCGGGCGGGACGCCGTATTGCGGGAGACCCAGTACTTC
few,TRBV11-3,TRBD1,TRBJ1-2,CASSPHRGDYGYTF,TGTGCCAGCAGCCCCCACAGGGGCGACTATGGCTACACCTTC
NA,TRBV19,TRBD1,TRBJ1-5,CASSTRQDRGNQPQHF,TGTGCCAGTAGTACTCGACAAGACAGGGGGAATCAGCCCCAGCATTTT
NA,TRBV19,NA,TRBJ1-5,CASNRLSTSNQPQHF,TGTGCCAGTAATAGGTTGTCGACTAGCAATCAGCCCCAGCATTTT
NA,TRBV15,NA,TRBJ2-5,CATSRAATGGQETQYF,TGTGCCACCAGCAGAGCGGCCACGGGTGGACAAGAGACCCAGTACTTC
few,TRBV2,NA,TRBJ2-7,CASGSGALENEQYF,TGTGCCAGCGGATCCGGGGCGCTGGAGAACGAGCAGTACTTC
NA,TRBV20-1,NA,TRBJ2-7,CSARGRLSSYEQYF,TGCAGTGCTAGAGGGCGCCTTAGCTCCTACGAGCAGTACTTC
many,TRBV28,NA,TRBJ1-2,CASSAHSNYGYTF,TGTGCCAGCAGTGCCCACTCTAACTATGGCTACACCTTC
NA,TRBV12-3/TRBV12-4,NA,TRBJ2-1,CASTPTRADEQFF,TGTGCCAGCACACCGACCCGGGCCGACGAGCAGTTCTTC
NA,TRBV5-1,NA,TRBJ2-2,CASRGAATGELFF,TGCGCCAGCCGGGGGGCGGCCACCGGGGAGCTGTTTTTT
many,TRBV15,TRBD2,TRBJ2-1,CATSRVAGGGNEQFF,TGTGCCACCAGCAGAGTTGCGGGAGGAGGCAATGAGCAGTTCTTC